The rows below give T cell receptor beta chains drawn from one sample of a study of shared clonotypes between healthy human individuals. Libraries were prepared by immunoSEQ multiplex PCR; TCRdb keeps only in-frame clonotypes and omits some of them. The sample yields roughly 1,800,000 clones, roughly 94% seen once. Material: naive CD8+ T cells sorted from blood. The receptor source for this set is a man younger than 35 in good health. The CDR3 runs from the conserved cysteine through the conserved F or W. A D gene is named only where the DNA matches it firmly.

J gene | V gene | D gene | CDR3 DNA | CDR3 protein
TRBJ2-3 | TRBV5-4 | - | TGTGCCAGCAGCTTGGGGGAGGACAGTCTTACGCAGTATTTT | CASSLGEDSLTQYF
TRBJ2-7 | TRBV6-1 | - | TGTGCCAGCAGGTCGGTTTACGAGCAGTACTTC | CASRSVYEQYF
TRBJ1-4 | TRBV4-1 | - | TGCGCCAGCAGCCAGAAGCCGGCGGCATATGAAAAACTGTTTTTT | CASSQKPAAYEKLFF
TRBJ2-2 | TRBV2 | - | TGTGCCAGCAGGGGGACATCAGACGGGGAGCTGTTTTTT | CASRGTSDGELFF
TRBJ1-1 | TRBV6-5 | - | TGTGCCAGCACCCTAGGGAGGGGCACTGAAGCTTTCTTT | CASTLGRGTEAFF
TRBJ2-7 | TRBV29-1 | - | TGCAGCGTTTCTGAAGGCCGGTTCGGCTACGAGCAGTACTTC | CSVSEGRFGYEQYF
TRBJ2-7 | TRBV7-9 | - | TGTGCCAGCAGCTTAGTGGACAACTACGAGCAGTACTTC | CASSLVDNYEQYF
TRBJ2-5 | TRBV7-2 | - | TGTGCCAGCAGCTTCGAACTTGAGCTGGAGACCCAGTACTTC | CASSFELELETQYF
TRBJ2-2 | TRBV7-9 | TRBD2 | TGTGCCAGCAGCTTAAGCGGGGCCAACACCGGGGAGCTGTTTTTT | CASSLSGANTGELFF
TRBJ1-4 | TRBV7-8 | - | TGTGCCAGCAGCTTTACAAGTGAAAAACTGTTTTTT | CASSFTSEKLFF
TRBJ2-3 | TRBV10-3 | TRBD2 | TGTGCCATCAGTGATCTAGCGGGAGGGACAGATACGCAGTATTTT | CAISDLAGGTDTQYF
TRBJ2-7 | TRBV27 | TRBD1 | TGTGCCAGCAATAAAGGACAGGGGGGTGAGGAGCAGTACTTC | CASNKGQGGEEQYF
TRBJ2-1 | TRBV4-3 | TRBD1 | TGCGCCAGCAGCCAATATGCAGGGACAGCGGACAATGAGCAGTTCTTC | CASSQYAGTADNEQFF
TRBJ1-2 | TRBV29-1 | - | TGCAGCGTTGAAGTCAGCCTCTATGGCTACACCTTC | CSVEVSLYGYTF